These T cell receptor beta chains were read from a single sample in a study of PD-1 blockade in classical Hodgkin lymphoma. Assay: immunoSEQ multiplex PCR; the TCRdb copy retains only in-frame clones and omits some. The sample comprises about 93,000 clones, 78% of which are singletons, and about a tenth rests with the top ten. Sequencing used peripheral blood mononuclear cells (PBMCs), obtained before the fourth cycle of nivolumab. These receptors originate from a human donor with classical Hodgkin lymphoma. Each CDR3 is given with its conserved first and last residue. Each record gives: clone size, J gene, D gene, V gene, CDR3 protein, CDR3 DNA. D genes are given only for firm matches. A clone size is listed for some rows: how often the clone was seen (once, few, many), or a class if it is expanded.

abundance: NA
j_gene: TRBJ2-2
d_gene: TRBD1
v_gene: TRBV7-9
CDR3aa: CASTPSPGTAYTGELFF
CDR3nt: TGTGCCAGCACCCCCTCCCCGGGGACAGCCTACACCGGGGAGCTGTTTTTT

abundance: few
j_gene: TRBJ2-7
d_gene: NA
v_gene: TRBV6-1
CDR3aa: CASSYPAGNEQYF
CDR3nt: TGTGCCAGCAGTTATCCCGCGGGGAACGAGCAGTACTTC

abundance: NA
j_gene: TRBJ2-3
d_gene: TRBD1
v_gene: TRBV7-7
CDR3aa: CASSLGGTASTDTQYF
CDR3nt: TGTGCTAGCAGCTTAGGTGGGACAGCTAGCACAGATACGCAGTATTTT

abundance: NA
j_gene: TRBJ2-2
d_gene: NA
v_gene: TRBV5-1
CDR3aa: CASAEDGSNTGELFF
CDR3nt: TGCGCCAGCGCTGAGGACGGATCGAACACCGGGGAGCTGTTTTTT

abundance: NA
j_gene: TRBJ2-1
d_gene: TRBD1
v_gene: TRBV28
CDR3aa: CASSPPGQENEQFF
CDR3nt: TGTGCCAGCAGCCCTCCGGGACAGGAGAATGAGCAGTTCTTC

abundance: NA
j_gene: TRBJ2-3
d_gene: NA
v_gene: TRBV7-2
CDR3aa: CASSPVSGTNTDTQYF
CDR3nt: TGTGCCAGCAGCCCCGTTAGCGGAACCAACACAGATACGCAGTATTTT

abundance: NA
j_gene: TRBJ2-3
d_gene: NA
v_gene: TRBV7-7
CDR3aa: CASSRSLDPYTDTQYF
CDR3nt: TGTGCCAGCAGCAGGTCCCTCGATCCTTACACAGATACGCAGTATTTT

abundance: NA
j_gene: TRBJ1-4
d_gene: TRBD1
v_gene: TRBV2
CDR3aa: CASNQQGRNEKLFF
CDR3nt: TGTGCCAGCAATCAACAGGGGCGAAATGAAAAACTGTTTTTT

abundance: NA
j_gene: TRBJ1-5
d_gene: TRBD1
v_gene: TRBV6-1
CDR3aa: CASSEADRVGQPQHF
CDR3nt: TGTGCCAGCAGTGAAGCGGACAGGGTAGGTCAGCCCCAGCATTTT

abundance: NA
j_gene: TRBJ1-2
d_gene: NA
v_gene: TRBV19
CDR3aa: CASHLGGGYGYTF
CDR3nt: TGTGCCAGTCACCTTGGGGGCGGCTATGGCTACACCTTC

abundance: NA
j_gene: TRBJ2-5
d_gene: NA
v_gene: TRBV19
CDR3aa: CASSRGAFYQETQYF
CDR3nt: TGTGCCAGTAGCCGGGGGGCATTTTACCAAGAGACCCAGTACTTC

abundance: NA
j_gene: TRBJ2-1
d_gene: NA
v_gene: TRBV6-5
CDR3aa: CASSYRGSSYNEQFF
CDR3nt: TGTGCCAGCAGTTACCGGGGGAGCTCCTACAATGAGCAGTTCTTC

abundance: NA
j_gene: TRBJ1-3
d_gene: NA
v_gene: TRBV18
CDR3aa: CASSPDSSGNTIYF
CDR3nt: TGTGCCAGCTCACCCGACAGCTCTGGAAACACCATATATTTT

abundance: NA
j_gene: TRBJ2-3
d_gene: TRBD2
v_gene: TRBV6-4
CDR3aa: CASSPSAGGRDTQYF
CDR3nt: TGTGCCAGCAGCCCGTCAGCGGGGGGGCGGGATACGCAGTATTTT

abundance: NA
j_gene: TRBJ1-2
d_gene: TRBD1
v_gene: TRBV7-3
CDR3aa: CASSLTGGPFGYGYTF
CDR3nt: TGTGCCAGCAGCTTGACAGGGGGACCCTTTGGCTATGGCTACACCTTC

abundance: NA
j_gene: TRBJ1-6
d_gene: NA
v_gene: TRBV7-2
CDR3aa: CASSRDNSPLHF
CDR3nt: TGTGCCAGCAGCAGGGATAATTCACCCCTCCACTTT

abundance: NA
j_gene: TRBJ2-1
d_gene: NA
v_gene: TRBV15
CDR3aa: CATSRGLGAYNEQFF
CDR3nt: TGTGCCACCAGCAGAGGACTAGGGGCCTACAATGAGCAGTTCTTC

abundance: once
j_gene: TRBJ2-7
d_gene: NA
v_gene: TRBV5-6
CDR3aa: CASSKGAGYEQYF
CDR3nt: TGTGCCAGCAGTAAGGGGGCGGGATACGAGCAGTACTTC

abundance: NA
j_gene: TRBJ1-2
d_gene: NA
v_gene: TRBV25-1
CDR3aa: CASRDSGNYGYTF
CDR3nt: TGTGCCAGCAGGGACAGTGGAAACTATGGCTACACCTTC

abundance: NA
j_gene: TRBJ1-2
d_gene: NA
v_gene: TRBV5-8
CDR3aa: CASSLHIGVLNLYGYTF
CDR3nt: TGTGCCAGCAGCTTGCATATAGGGGTATTAAACCTCTATGGCTACACCTTC

abundance: few
j_gene: TRBJ1-2
d_gene: NA
v_gene: TRBV25-1
CDR3aa: CASSPGPQGSYTF
CDR3nt: TGTGCCAGCAGCCCGGGACCTCAAGGCAGCTACACCTTC

abundance: few
j_gene: TRBJ1-5
d_gene: NA
v_gene: TRBV19
CDR3aa: CASSPRSRQFYQPQHF
CDR3nt: TGTGCCAGTAGTCCTAGATCTCGACAGTTTTATCAGCCCCAGCATTTT

abundance: few
j_gene: TRBJ1-2
d_gene: NA
v_gene: TRBV28
CDR3aa: CASSLYTANYGYTF
CDR3nt: TGTGCCAGCAGTTTATACACCGCTAACTATGGCTACACCTTC

abundance: NA
j_gene: TRBJ1-1
d_gene: NA
v_gene: TRBV30
CDR3aa: CAWSLREGEAFF
CDR3nt: TGTGCCTGGAGTCTGAGGGAGGGTGAAGCTTTCTTT

abundance: NA
j_gene: TRBJ2-5
d_gene: NA
v_gene: TRBV11-2
CDR3aa: CASSPGLRLETQYF
CDR3nt: TGTGCCAGCAGCCCGGGACTTCGGCTGGAGACCCAGTACTTC

abundance: NA
j_gene: TRBJ2-7
d_gene: NA
v_gene: TRBV7-3
CDR3aa: CASSLVGSASYEQYF
CDR3nt: TGTGCCAGCAGCTTAGTAGGGTCGGCCTCCTACGAGCAGTACTTC

abundance: NA
j_gene: TRBJ1-2
d_gene: NA
v_gene: TRBV18
CDR3aa: CASSPPVYGYTF
CDR3nt: TGTGCCAGCTCACCACCGGTTTATGGCTACACCTTC

abundance: NA
j_gene: TRBJ1-2
d_gene: TRBD1
v_gene: TRBV7-3
CDR3aa: CASSPRDSDGYTF
CDR3nt: TGTGCCAGCAGCCCCCGGGACAGTGATGGCTACACCTTC

abundance: NA
j_gene: TRBJ2-1
d_gene: NA
v_gene: TRBV5-4
CDR3aa: CASSGRASYNEQFF
CDR3nt: TGTGCCAGCAGCGGGCGCGCCTCCTACAATGAGCAGTTCTTC